The 13 T cell receptor beta chains presented below share a single source sample, sequenced in a study of blood T cell repertoires in COVID-19. Profiled with immunoSEQ multiplex PCR; TCRdb holds only in-frame clones, not every one. Of 200,000 to 300,000 clones in the sample, 75% to 85% were seen once. The sequencing input was peripheral blood. These receptors all come from a human donor in a cohort sampled during active COVID-19.

The chain couples TRBV5-1 to TRBJ1-3; perhaps TRBD1 as D (6 bases). The CDR3 loop spans 15 amino acids. Germline CDR1 is SGHRS and CDR2 is YFSETQ. V shed 3 bases and J shed 0 bases, with 10 bases lying between them. Here the CDR3 reads CASSSGHASGNTIYF. The CDR3 nucleotides are TGCGCCAGCAGCTCGGGACATGCCTCTGGAAACACCATATATTTT.

The rearrangement uses TRBV5-5 and TRBJ1-1, with D unclear. The germline V gene has CDR1 SGHKS and CDR2 YYEKEE (reference sequence). The CDR3 extends over 13 amino acids. V was clipped by 0 bases and J by 3 bases, with 6 bases between them. In DNA, the CDR3 is TGTGCCAGCAGCTTGGAGAGATACACTGAAGCTTTCTTT. The encoded protein is CASSLERYTEAFF. Using reference TRBV5-5 and TRBJ1-1 for the parts outside the CDR3, the full variable domain is DAGVTQSPTHLIKTRGQQVTLRCSPISGHKSVSWYQQVLGQGPQFIFQYYEKEERGRGNFPDRFSARQFPNYSSELNVNALLLGDSALYLCASSLERYTEAFFGQGTRLTVV.

This clone was picked up one time. The rearrangement joins TRBV18 to TRBJ2-2, with D possibly being TRBD2 (6 bases). Between the trimmed V and J ends, which lost 3 bases and 3 bases, there was a span of 11 bases. This CDR3 region has 15 residues. The germline CDR1 and CDR2 sequences are KGHSH and LQKENI. CDR3 region: CASSPGLPDTGELFF. CDR3 bases: TGTGCCAGCTCACCGGGACTCCCGGACACCGGGGAGCTGTTTTTT.

The rearrangement joins TRBV7-2 to TRBJ2-7; TRBD2 matches at 8 bases. The CDR3 contains 15 residues. Per germline, CDR1 SGHTA and CDR2 FQGNSA. The V and J ends lost 5 bases and 0 bases, in that order; junction bases with no gene match: 6. CDR3 residues: CASSLSGGSSYEQYF. DNA for the CDR3: TGTGCCAGCAGCCTGAGCGGGGGCAGCTCCTACGAGCAGTACTTC.

This chain joins TRBV5-1 and TRBJ2-7; TRBD1 might be the D (6 bases). This CDR3 contains 15 residues. Trimming pared 0 bases from V and 0 bases from J, leaving 10 bases between. Germline loops: CDR1 SGHRS, CDR2 YFSETQ. CDR3 region: CASSLDTGSSYEQYF. CDR3 DNA: TGCGCCAGCAGCTTGGATACAGGGAGCTCCTACGAGCAGTACTTC.

This clone has more than one count but fewer than ten. This chain connects TRBV5-1 to TRBJ2-5; 7 bases are shared with TRBD1. The V segment lost 0 bases and the J segment 5 bases; nucleotides outside the gene matches: 10. CDR1 is SGHRS, CDR2 YFSETQ, per germline. CDR3 length equals 16 residues. CDR3 sequence reads: CASSLGATGVGETQYF. In DNA, the CDR3 is TGCGCCAGCAGCTTGGGGGCCACAGGGGTCGGGGAGACCCAGTACTTC.

V is TRBV11-2 and J is TRBJ2-5; 7 nucleotides match TRBD1. The CDR3 runs 15 residues. The V gene's germline CDR1 is SGHAT and CDR2 FQNNGV. Unmatched junction bases numbered 5, after V lost 0 bases and J lost 4 bases. The CDR3 DNA follows: TGTGCCAGCAGCTTAGATAACGCAGGGGGAGAGACCCAGTACTTC. Its translation: CASSLDNAGGETQYF.

The DNA for the CDR3 is TGCAGCGTTCCGGGGACTAGCGGGAGAGGCGACACCGGGGAGCTGTTTTTT. Its translation: CSVPGTSGRGDTGELFF. This rearrangement joins TRBV29-1 to TRBJ2-2, with 14 bases aligning to TRBD2. Germline CDR1 SQVTM, CDR2 ANQGSEA. Unmatched junction bases numbered 8, after V lost 5 bases and J lost 3 bases. The CDR3 consists of 17 residues.

The gene calls are TRBV7-2 and TRBJ1-4, with a weak D call TRBD1 (5 bases). In germline, CDR1 is SGHTA, CDR2 FQGNSA. The V and J ends lost 6 bases and 10 bases respectively, with 15 bases between them. The CDR3 has 13 residues. In DNA, the CDR3 is TGTGCCAGCAGGGGGGGAACCTTTGGAAAACTGTTTTTT. Residues: CASRGGTFGKLFF.

A word on this clone: Other nucleotide sequences from this sample produce the same CDR3. V usage is TRBV19 and J usage is TRBJ2-7; 12 bases are a match to TRBD1. CDR1 is LNHDA and CDR2 is SQIVND in the germline V gene (reference sequence). The ends lost 1 base at V and 0 bases at J; junction bases unmatched: 1. This CDR3 is 16 amino acids long. In DNA form, the CDR3 reads TGTGCCAGTAGTATAGGGGGACAGGGGGCCTCCTACGAGCAGTACTTC. The encoded protein is CASSIGGQGASYEQYF. Based on the CDR3 plus reference TRBV19 and TRBJ2-7, the full variable domain is DGGITQSPKYLFRKEGQNVTLSCEQNLNHDAMYWYRQDPGQGLRLIYYSQIVNDFQKGDIAEGYSVSREKKESFPLTVTSAQKNPTAFYLCASSIGGQGASYEQYFGPGTRLTVT.

V gene TRBV19 combines with J gene TRBJ1-2; D might be TRBD1 (6 bases). Trimming left V 7 bases short and J 8 bases short, with 23 bases between. CDR3 length equals 15 residues. Germline assignment: CDR1 LNHDA and CDR2 SQIVND (reference sequence). CDR3 amino acids: CASIQDPTGTSGYTF. DNA for the CDR3: TGTGCCAGTATCCAAGATCCAACAGGGACCTCCGGCTACACCTTC.

V gene TRBV9 combines with J gene TRBJ1-4, with 7 bases that match TRBD1. The ends lost 1 base at V and 6 bases at J; junction bases unmatched: 6. CDR3 length equals 15 residues. In germline, CDR1 is SGDLS, CDR2 YYNGEE. CDR3 coding DNA: TGTGCCAGCAGCGTAAGGGGGCAGGGGGATGAAAAACTGTTTTTT. It codes for CASSVRGQGDEKLFF.

The chain uses TRBV5-1 and TRBJ2-3; 7 bases align to TRBD2. The germline CDR1 and CDR2 sequences are SGHRS and YFSETQ. Trimming cost V 3 bases and J 3 bases; bases outside gene matches: 4. This CDR3 region has 14 residues. CDR3 sequence reads: CASSSASGTDTQYF. The CDR3 coding sequence is TGCGCCAGCAGCTCTGCTAGCGGAACAGATACGCAGTATTTT.